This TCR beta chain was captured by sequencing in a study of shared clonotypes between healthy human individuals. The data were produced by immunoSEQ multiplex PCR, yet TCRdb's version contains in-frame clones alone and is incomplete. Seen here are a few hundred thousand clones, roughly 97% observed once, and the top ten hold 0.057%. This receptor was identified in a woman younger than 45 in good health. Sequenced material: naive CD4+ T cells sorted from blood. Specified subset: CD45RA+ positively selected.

DNA of the CDR3: TGTGCCAGCAGTTTATATCAAGGCTACACCTTC. Residues: CASSLYQGYTF. The rearrangement uses TRBV28 and TRBJ1-2; D is ambiguous. The CDR3 spans 11 residues. In germline, CDR1 is MDHEN, CDR2 SYDVKM. Trimming removed 1 base from V and 8 bases from J, with 5 bases in between.